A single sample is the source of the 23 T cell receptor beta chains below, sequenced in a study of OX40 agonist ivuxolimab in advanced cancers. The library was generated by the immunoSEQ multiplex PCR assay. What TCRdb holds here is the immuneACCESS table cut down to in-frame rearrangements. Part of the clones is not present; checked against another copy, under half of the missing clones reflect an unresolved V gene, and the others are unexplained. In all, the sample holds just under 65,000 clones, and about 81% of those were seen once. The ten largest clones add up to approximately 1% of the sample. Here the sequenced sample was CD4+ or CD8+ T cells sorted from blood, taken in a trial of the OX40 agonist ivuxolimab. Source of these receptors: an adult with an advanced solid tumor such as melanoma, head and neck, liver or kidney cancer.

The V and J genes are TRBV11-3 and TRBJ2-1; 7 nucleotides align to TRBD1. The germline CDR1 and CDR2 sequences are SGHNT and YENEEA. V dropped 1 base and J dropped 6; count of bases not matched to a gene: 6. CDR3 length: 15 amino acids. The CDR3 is CASSLAGQARNEQFF. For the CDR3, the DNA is TGTGCCAGCAGCTTAGCAGGACAGGCTCGCAATGAGCAGTTCTTC.

The CDR3 reads CASSPEGYSNTGELFF. CDR3 nucleotide sequence: TGCGCCAGCAGCCCCGAAGGATATTCGAACACCGGGGAGCTGTTTTTT. This rearrangement joins TRBV4-1 to TRBJ2-2; no reliable D call. Trimming pared 4 bases from V and 0 bases from J, leaving 12 bases between. Germline V gene sequence: CDR1 MGHRA, CDR2 YSYEKL. This CDR3 has 16 amino acids.

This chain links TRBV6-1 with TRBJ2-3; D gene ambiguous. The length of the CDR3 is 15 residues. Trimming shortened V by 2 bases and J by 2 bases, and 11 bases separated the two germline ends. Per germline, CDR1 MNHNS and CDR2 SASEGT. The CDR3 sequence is CASSELGTFTDTQYF. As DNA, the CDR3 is TGTGCCAGCAGTGAATTGGGTACCTTCACAGATACGCAGTATTTT.

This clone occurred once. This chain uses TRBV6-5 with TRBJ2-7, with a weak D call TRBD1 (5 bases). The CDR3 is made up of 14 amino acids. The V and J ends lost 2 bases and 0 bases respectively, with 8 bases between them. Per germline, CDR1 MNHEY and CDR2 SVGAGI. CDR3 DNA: TGTGCCAGCAGTTACGACAGCCTCTCCTACGAGCAGTACTTC. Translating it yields CASSYDSLSYEQYF.

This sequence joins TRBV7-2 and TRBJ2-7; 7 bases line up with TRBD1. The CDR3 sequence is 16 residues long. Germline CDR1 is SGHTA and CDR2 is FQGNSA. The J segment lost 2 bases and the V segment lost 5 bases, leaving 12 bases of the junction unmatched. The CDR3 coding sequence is TGTGCCAGCAGCCGATGGGGGACAGAAATAACCTACGAGCAGTACTTC. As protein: CASSRWGTEITYEQYF.

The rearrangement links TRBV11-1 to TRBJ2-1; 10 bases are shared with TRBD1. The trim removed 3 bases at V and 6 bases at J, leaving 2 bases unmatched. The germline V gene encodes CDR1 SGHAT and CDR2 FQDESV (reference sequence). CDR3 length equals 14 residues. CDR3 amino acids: CASSLTGGINEQFF. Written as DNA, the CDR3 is TGTGCCAGCAGCTTGACAGGGGGCATCAATGAGCAGTTCTTC.

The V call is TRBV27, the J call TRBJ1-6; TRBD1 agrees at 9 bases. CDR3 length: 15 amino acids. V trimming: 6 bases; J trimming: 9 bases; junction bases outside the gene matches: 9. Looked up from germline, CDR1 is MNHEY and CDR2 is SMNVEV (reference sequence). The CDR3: CASRTQDRGSSPLHF. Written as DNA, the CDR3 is TGTGCCAGCAGGACACAGGACAGGGGAAGTTCACCCCTCCACTTT.

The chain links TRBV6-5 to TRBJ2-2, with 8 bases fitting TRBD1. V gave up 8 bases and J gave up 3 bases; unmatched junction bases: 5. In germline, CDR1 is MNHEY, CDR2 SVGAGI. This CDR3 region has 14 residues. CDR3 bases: TGTGCCAGCCGAGGGGACAGGTACACCGGGGAGCTGTTTTTT. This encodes CASRGDRYTGELFF.

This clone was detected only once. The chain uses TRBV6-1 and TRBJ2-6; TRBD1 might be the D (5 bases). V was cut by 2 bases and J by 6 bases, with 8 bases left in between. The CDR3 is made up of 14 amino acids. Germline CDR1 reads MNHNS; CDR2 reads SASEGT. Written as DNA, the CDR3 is TGTGCCAGCAGTGAAACAGGCTTGGCCAACGTCCTGACTTTC. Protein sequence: CASSETGLANVLTF.

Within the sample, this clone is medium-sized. CDR3 region: CARGGQEVGEAFF. The CDR3 DNA reads TGTGCCCGTGGAGGACAGGAGGTTGGGGAAGCTTTCTTT. The genes are TRBV30 and TRBJ1-1, with 7 bases identical to TRBD1. This CDR3 has 13 residues. Losses at the gene ends were 8 bases for V and 8 bases for J; bases not matched to a gene: 14. Germline V gives CDR1 GTSNPN, CDR2 SVGIG (reference sequence).

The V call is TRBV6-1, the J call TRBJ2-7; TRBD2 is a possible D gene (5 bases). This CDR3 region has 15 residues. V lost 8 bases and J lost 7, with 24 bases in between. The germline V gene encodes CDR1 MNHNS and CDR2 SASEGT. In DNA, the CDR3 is TGTGCCAGCCGAAGACCGGGTCGACAAACGGGGGAGCAGTACTTC. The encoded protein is CASRRPGRQTGEQYF.

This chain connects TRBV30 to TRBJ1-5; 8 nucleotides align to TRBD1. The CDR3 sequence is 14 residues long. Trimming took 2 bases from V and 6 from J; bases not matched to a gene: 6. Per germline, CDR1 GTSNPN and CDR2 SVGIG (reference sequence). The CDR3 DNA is TGTGCCTGGAGTAGGACAGGGTTGTCTCAGCCCCAGCATTTT. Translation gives CAWSRTGLSQPQHF.

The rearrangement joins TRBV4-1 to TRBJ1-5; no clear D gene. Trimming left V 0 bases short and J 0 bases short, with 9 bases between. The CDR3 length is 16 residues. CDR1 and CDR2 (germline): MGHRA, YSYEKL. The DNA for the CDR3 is TGCGCCAGCAGCCAAGATTTGAGTTATAGCAATCAGCCCCAGCATTTT. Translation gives CASSQDLSYSNQPQHF.

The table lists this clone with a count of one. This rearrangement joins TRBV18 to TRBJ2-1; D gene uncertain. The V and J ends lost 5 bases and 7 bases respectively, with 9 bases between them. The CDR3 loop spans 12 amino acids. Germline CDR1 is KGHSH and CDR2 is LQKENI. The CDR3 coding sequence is TGTGCCAGCTCAATTGTAAGGAATGAGCAGTTCTTC. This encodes CASSIVRNEQFF.

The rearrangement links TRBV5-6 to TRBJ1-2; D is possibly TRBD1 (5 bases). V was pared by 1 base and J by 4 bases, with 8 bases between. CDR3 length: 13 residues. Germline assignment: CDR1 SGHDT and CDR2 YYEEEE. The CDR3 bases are TGTGCCAGCAGCTTGTCTCAGGGCTATGGCTACACCTTC. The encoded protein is CASSLSQGYGYTF.

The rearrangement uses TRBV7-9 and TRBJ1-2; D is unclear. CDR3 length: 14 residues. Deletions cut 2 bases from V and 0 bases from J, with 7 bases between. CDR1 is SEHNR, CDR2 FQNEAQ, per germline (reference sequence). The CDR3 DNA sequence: TGTGCCAGCAGCTTACCAGTTGCTAACTATGGCTACACCTTC. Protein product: CASSLPVANYGYTF.

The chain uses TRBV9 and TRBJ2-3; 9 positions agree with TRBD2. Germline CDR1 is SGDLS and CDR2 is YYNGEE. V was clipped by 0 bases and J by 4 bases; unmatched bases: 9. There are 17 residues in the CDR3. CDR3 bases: TGTGCCAGCAGCGTAGGGGCTAGCGGGGACGGTGCAGATACGCAGTATTTT. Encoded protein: CASSVGASGDGADTQYF.

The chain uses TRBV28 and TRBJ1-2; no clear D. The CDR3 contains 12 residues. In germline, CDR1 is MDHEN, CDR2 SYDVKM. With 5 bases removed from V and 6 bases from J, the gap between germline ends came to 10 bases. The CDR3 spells CASSTSWNGYTF. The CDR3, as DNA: TGTGCCAGCAGTACCTCGTGGAATGGCTACACCTTC.

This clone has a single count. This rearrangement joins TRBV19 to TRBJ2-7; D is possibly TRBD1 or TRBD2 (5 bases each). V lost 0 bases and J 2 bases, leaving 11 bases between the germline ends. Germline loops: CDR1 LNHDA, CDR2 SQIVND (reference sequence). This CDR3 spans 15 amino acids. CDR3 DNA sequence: TGTGCCAGTAGTATAGAAGTATGGGGGACCTACGAGCAGTACTTC. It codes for CASSIEVWGTYEQYF.

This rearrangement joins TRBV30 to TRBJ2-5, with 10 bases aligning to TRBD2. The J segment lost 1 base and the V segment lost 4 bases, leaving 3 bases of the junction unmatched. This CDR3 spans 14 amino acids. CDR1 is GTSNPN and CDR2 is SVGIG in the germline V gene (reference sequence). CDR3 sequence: CAWNLAGGQETQYF. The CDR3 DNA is TGTGCCTGGAATTTAGCGGGGGGCCAAGAGACCCAGTACTTC.

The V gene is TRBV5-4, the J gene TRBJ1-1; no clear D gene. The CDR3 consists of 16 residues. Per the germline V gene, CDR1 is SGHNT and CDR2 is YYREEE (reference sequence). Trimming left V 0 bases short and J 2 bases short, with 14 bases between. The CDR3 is CASSLVDLLVNTEAFF. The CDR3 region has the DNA TGTGCCAGCAGCTTGGTGGATTTGTTGGTTAACACTGAAGCTTTCTTT.

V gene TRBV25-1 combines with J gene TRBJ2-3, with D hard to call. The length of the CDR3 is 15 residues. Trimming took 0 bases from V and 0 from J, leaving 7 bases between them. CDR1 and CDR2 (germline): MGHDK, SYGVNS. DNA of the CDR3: TGTGCCAGCAGTGAATATAGGCAAAGCACAGATACGCAGTATTTT. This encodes CASSEYRQSTDTQYF.

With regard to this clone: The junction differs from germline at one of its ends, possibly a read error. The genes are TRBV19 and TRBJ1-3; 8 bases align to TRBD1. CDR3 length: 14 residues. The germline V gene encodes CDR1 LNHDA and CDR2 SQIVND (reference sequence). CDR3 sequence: CASRTGTGPWSLNF. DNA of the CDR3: TGTGCCAGTAGGACAGGGACAGGCCCTTGGAGTCTGAATTTT.